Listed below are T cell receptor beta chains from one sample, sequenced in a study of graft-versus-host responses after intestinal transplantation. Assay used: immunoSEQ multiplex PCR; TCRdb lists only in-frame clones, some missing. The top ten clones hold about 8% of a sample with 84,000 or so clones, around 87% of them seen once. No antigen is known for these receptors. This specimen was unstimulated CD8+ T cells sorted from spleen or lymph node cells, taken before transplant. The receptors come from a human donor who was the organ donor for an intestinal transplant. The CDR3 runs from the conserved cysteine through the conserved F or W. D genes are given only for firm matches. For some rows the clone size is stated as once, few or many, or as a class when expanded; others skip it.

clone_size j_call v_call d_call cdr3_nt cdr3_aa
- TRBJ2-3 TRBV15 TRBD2 TGTGCCACCAGCGGGAACCTCGCGGGGGGTACCCTAACAGATACGCAGTATTTT CATSGNLAGGTLTDTQYF
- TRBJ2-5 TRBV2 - TGTGCCAGCAGTGGTTTTAGCAGAGAGACCCAGTACTTC CASSGFSRETQYF
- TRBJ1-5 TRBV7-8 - TGTGCCAGCAGCGCTATGGACTCAAGCAATCAGCCCCAGCATTTT CASSAMDSSNQPQHF
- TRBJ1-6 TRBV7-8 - TGTGCCAGCAACGCGAACGGGGCCTATAATTCACCCCTCCACTTT CASNANGAYNSPLHF
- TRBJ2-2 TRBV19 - TGTGCCAGTAGGAGCCCTAAGCGGGCCCCGAACACCGGGGAGCTGTTTTTT CASRSPKRAPNTGELFF
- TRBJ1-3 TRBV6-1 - TGTGCCAGCAGTGAACTCTCCTCTGGAAACACCATATATTTT CASSELSSGNTIYF
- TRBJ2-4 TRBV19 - TGTGCCAGTAGTATGCGGGGAGACATTCAGTACTTC CASSMRGDIQYF
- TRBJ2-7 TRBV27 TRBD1 TGTGCCAGCGGACAGGGGGATATATACGAGCAGTACTTC CASGQGDIYEQYF
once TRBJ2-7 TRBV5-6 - TGTGCCAGCAGCGGAACAGGGTACGAGCAGTACTTC CASSGTGYEQYF
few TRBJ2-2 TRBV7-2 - TGTGCCAGCAGCTGGCTCGCCGCAGGGACCGGGGAGCTGTTTTTT CASSWLAAGTGELFF
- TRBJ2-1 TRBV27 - TGTGCCAGCAGTTTGATTGATGACAATGAGCAGTTCTTC CASSLIDDNEQFF
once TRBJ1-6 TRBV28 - TGTGCCAGCAGTGACCTCGGTGCAGGGTATAATTCACCCCTCCACTTT CASSDLGAGYNSPLHF
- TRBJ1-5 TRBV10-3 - TGTGCCATCAGTGCGGACCCTTACGGGCAGCCCCAGCATTTT CAISADPYGQPQHF
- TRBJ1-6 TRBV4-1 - TGCGCCAGCAGCCAACAAGCGAGTAATTCACCCCTCCACTTT CASSQQASNSPLHF
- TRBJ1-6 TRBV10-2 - TGCGCCAGCAGTGAGTCGGAGTTACTTAATTCACCCCTCCACTTT CASSESELLNSPLHF
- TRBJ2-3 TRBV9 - TGTGCCAGCAGCCCGTGGGAGACTCCGGAGCCTAATACGCAGTATTTT CASSPWETPEPNTQYF
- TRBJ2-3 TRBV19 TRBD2 TGTGCCAGTAGGGGGACTAGCCCCGATACGCAGTATTTT CASRGTSPDTQYF
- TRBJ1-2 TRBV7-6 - TGTGCCAGCAGCTTAGGGGGTACTTCTAATGGCTACACCTTC CASSLGGTSNGYTF
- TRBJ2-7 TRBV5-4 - TGTGCCAGCAGCCCCGGGACACCCGAGCAGTACTTC CASSPGTPEQYF
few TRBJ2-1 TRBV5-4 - TGTGCCAGCAGCTTGGCCGGTTCTGGGGCCTACAATGAGCAGTTCTTC CASSLAGSGAYNEQFF
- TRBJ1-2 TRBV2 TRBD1 TGTGCCAGCGACAGCCCGGGACAGGGGCCTAACTATGGCTACACCTTC CASDSPGQGPNYGYTF
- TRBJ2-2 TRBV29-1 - TGCAGCGTTGCAGCCGGGGAGCTGTTTTTT CSVAAGELFF
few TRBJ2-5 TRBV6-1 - TGTGCCAGCAGTGAAGCTGCAGGGGAGAAAGAGACCCAGTACTTC CASSEAAGEKETQYF
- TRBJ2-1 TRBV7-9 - TGTGCCAGCCTAGATCGAAAGAATGAGCAGTTCTTC CASLDRKNEQFF
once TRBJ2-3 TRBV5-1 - TGCGCCAGCAGCTTGCCGGCGCGGGGCGGGGGCACAGATACGCAGTATTTT CASSLPARGGGTDTQYF
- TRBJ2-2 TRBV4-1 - TGCGCCAGCAGCCTGACTAGCGGGGAGCTGTTTTTT CASSLTSGELFF
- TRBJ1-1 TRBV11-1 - TGTGCCAGCAGCTTCGACGAGGGGGGGAACACTGAAGCTTTCTTT CASSFDEGGNTEAFF
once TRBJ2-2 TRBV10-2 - TGCGCAAGGGCGACGGCGAACACCGGGGAGCTGTTTTTT CARATANTGELFF
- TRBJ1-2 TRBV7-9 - TGTGCCAGCAGCTTCGACCAAGGTTTCTGGGGATCCGGTGGCTACACCTTC CASSFDQGFWGSGGYTF
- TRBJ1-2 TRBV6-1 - TGTGCCCAAGGGGAGAGGGGTTATGGCTACACCTTC CAQGERGYGYTF
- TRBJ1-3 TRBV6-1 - TGTGCCAGCAGTGGGTACTCCTCTGGAAACACCATATATTTT CASSGYSSGNTIYF
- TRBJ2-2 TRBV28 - TGTGCCAGCAGTTTAGGGGAGGAGAATCTCCCGAACACCGGGGAGCTGTTTTTT CASSLGEENLPNTGELFF
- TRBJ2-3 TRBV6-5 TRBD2 TGTGCCAGCAGTTACGCTAGCGGGGGTGCAGATACGCAGTATTTT CASSYASGGADTQYF
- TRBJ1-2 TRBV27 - TGTGCCAGCAGTTCGTCAGGCCATGGCTACACCTTC CASSSSGHGYTF
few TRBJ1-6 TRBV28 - TGTGCCAGCAGTTTTGGATCACCCCTCCACTTT CASSFGSPLHF
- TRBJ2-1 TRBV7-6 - TGTGCCAGCAGCTTTCGGCTAGCTCCTTTTGATGAGCAGTTCTTC CASSFRLAPFDEQFF
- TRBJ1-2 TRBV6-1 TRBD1 TGTGCCAGCCGCCGGGACAGAGACGGCTACACCTTC CASRRDRDGYTF
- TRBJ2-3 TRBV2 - TGTGCCAGCAGTGCAGGCAGGCAACCTAGCACAGATACGCAGTATTTT CASSAGRQPSTDTQYF
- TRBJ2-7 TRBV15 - TGTGCCACCAGCAGAGAGACGCGGGGAAGCGACGAGCAGTACTTC CATSRETRGSDEQYF
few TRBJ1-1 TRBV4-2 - TGTGCCAGCAGCCAAGGGGAAGGGGCTTTCTTT CASSQGEGAFF
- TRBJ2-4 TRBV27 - TGTGCCAGCAGTTCAAACAGGGGGGGAGCCAAAAACATTCAGTACTTC CASSSNRGGAKNIQYF
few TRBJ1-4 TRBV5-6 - TGTGCCAGCAGCTTGGAGTTCGGGGGCCGGGAAAAACTGTTTTTT CASSLEFGGREKLFF
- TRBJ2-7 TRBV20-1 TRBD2 TGCAGTGTCCCGCGGGGGGGGGAGCAGTACTTC CSVPRGGEQYF
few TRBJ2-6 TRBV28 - TGTGCCAGCAGTTCCGGCGCCCCCTCTGGGGCCAACGTCCTGACTTTC CASSSGAPSGANVLTF
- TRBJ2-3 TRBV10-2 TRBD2 TGCGCCAGCAGTGAGAGTCCCCTAGCGGTGGGAGATACGCAGTATTTT CASSESPLAVGDTQYF
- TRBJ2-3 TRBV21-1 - TGTGCCAGCAGCAAACTCGGACAGGCCCGGATCCCAGATACGCAGTATTTT CASSKLGQARIPDTQYF
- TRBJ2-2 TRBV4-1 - TGCGCCAGCAGCCAAGCCGTCATAAGGGGATTTGCCGGGGAGCTGTTTTTT CASSQAVIRGFAGELFF
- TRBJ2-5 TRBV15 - TGTGCCACCAGGCTAGCGTATCAAGAGACCCAGTACTTC CATRLAYQETQYF
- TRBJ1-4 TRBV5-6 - TGTGCCAGCAGCTTGAGTGTGTGGCCCTCGGATGAAAAACTGTTTTTT CASSLSVWPSDEKLFF
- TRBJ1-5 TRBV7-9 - TGTGCCAGCAGCTTAGGGGGGAACAATCAGCCCCAGCATTTT CASSLGGNNQPQHF
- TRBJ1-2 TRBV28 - TGTGCCAGCAGTTTAACAAATAACTATGGCTACACCTTC CASSLTNNYGYTF
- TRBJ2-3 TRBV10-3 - TGTGCCATCAGTGAGTCCGTGGGGGTCCTCTCGACTAGCACAGATACGCAGTATTTT CAISESVGVLSTSTDTQYF
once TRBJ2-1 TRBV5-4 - TGTGCCAGCAGCTTAGGAGTTGAGCAGTTCTTC CASSLGVEQFF
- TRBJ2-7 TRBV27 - TGTGCCAGCAGTTTTATAGGTGACGAGCAGTACTTC CASSFIGDEQYF
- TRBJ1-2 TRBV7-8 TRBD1 TGTGCCAGCAGCTCCTTGACAGGGGGCCCCTTTAACTATGGCTACACCTTC CASSSLTGGPFNYGYTF
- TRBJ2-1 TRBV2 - TGTGCCAGCAAGGCATGGACGGACGGCTACAATGAGCAGTTCTTC CASKAWTDGYNEQFF
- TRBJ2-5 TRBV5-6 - TGTGCCAGCAGCGTGATAGGGATACAAGAGACCCAGTACTTC CASSVIGIQETQYF